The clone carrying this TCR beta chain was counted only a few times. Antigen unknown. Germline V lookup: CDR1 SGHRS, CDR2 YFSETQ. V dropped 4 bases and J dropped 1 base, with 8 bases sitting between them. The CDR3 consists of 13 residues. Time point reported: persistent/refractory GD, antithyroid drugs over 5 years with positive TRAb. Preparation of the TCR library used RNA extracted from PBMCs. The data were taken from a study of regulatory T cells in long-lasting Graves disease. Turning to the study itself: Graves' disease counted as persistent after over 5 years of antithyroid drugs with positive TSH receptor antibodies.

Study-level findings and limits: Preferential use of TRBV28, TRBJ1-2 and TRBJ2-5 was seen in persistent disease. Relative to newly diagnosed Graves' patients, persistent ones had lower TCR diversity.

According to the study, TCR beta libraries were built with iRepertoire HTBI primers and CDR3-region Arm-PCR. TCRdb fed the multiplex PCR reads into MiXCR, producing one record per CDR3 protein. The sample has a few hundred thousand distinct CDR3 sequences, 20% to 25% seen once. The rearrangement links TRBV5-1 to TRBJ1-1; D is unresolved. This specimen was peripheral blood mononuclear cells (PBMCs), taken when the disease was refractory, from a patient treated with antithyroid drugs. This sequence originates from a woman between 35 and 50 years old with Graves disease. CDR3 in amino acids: CASSPDPNTEAFF. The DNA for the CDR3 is TGCGCCAGCAGCCCAGACCCGAACACTGAAGCTTTCTTT.